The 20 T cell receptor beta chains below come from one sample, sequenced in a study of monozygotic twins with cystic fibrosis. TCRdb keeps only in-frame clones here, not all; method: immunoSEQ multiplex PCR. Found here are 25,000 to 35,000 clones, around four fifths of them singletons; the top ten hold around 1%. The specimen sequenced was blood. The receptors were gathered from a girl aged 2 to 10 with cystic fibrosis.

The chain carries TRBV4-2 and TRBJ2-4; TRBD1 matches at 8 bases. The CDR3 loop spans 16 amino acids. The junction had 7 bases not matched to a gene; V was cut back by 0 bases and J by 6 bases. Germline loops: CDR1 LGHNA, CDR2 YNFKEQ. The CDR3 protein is CASSQDLAGGINIQYF. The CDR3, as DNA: TGTGCCAGCAGCCAAGATCTGGCAGGGGGCATAAACATTCAGTACTTC.

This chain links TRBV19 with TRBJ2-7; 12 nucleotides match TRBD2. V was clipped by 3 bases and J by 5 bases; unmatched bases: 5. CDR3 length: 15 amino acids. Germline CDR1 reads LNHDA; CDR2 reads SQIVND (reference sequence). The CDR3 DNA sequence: TGTGCCAGTAGTATCCTAGGACTAGCGGGACACGAGCAGTACTTC. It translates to CASSILGLAGHEQYF. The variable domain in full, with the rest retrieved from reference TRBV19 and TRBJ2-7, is DGGITQSPKYLFRKEGQNVTLSCEQNLNHDAMYWYRQDPGQGLRLIYYSQIVNDFQKGDIAEGYSVSREKKESFPLTVTSAQKNPTAFYLCASSILGLAGHEQYFGPGTRLTVT.

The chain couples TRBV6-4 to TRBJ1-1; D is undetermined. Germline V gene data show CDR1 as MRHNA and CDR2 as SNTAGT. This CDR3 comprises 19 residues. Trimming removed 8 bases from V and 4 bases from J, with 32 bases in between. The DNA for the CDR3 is TGTGCCAGCGTTTTTTTCGGCCTTGGTCGGAAACATGAAGGCACTGAAGCTTTCTTT. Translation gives CASVFFGLGRKHEGTEAFF.

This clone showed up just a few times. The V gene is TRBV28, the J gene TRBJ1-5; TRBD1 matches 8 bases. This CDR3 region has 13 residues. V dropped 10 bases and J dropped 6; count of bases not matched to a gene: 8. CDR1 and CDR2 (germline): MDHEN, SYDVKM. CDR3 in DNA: TGTGCCACCCAGACAGGGGCGGGTCAGCCCCAGCATTTT. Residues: CATQTGAGQPQHF. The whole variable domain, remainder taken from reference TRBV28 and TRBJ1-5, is DVKVTQSSRYLVKRTGEKVFLECVQDMDHENMFWYRQDPGLGLRLIYFSYDVKMKEKGDIPEGYSVSREKKERFSLILESASTNQTSMYLCATQTGAGQPQHFGDGTRLSIL.

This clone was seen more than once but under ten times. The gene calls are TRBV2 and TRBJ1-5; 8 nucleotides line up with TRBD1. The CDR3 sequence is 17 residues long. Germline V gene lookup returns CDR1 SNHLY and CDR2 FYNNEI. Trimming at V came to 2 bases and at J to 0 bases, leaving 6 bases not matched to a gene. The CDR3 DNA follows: TGTGCCAGCAGTGAAACGGCAGGGGGCTATAGCAATCAGCCCCAGCATTTT. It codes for CASSETAGGYSNQPQHF.

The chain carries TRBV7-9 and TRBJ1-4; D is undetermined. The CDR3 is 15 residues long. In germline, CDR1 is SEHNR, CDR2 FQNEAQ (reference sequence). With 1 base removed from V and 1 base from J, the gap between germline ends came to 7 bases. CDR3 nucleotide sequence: TGTGCCAGCAGCTTAGTGGCAGGAACTAATGAAAAACTGTTTTTT. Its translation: CASSLVAGTNEKLFF.

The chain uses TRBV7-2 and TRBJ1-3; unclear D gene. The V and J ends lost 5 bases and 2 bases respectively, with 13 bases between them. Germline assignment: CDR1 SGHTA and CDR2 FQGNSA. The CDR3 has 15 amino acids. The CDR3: CASSPGYFPGNTIYF. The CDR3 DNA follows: TGTGCCAGCAGCCCCGGATACTTCCCTGGAAACACCATATATTTT.

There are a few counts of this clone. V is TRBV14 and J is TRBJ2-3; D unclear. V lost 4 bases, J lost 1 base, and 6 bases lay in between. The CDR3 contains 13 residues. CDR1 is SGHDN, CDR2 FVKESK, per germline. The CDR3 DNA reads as TGTGCCAGCAGCCCCCTCCGCACAGATACGCAGTATTTT. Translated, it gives CASSPLRTDTQYF. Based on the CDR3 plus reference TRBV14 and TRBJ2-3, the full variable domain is EAGVTQFPSHSVIEKGQTVTLRCDPISGHDNLYWYRRVMGKEIKFLLHFVKESKQDESGMPNNRFLAERTGGTYSTLKVQPAELEDSGVYFCASSPLRTDTQYFGPGTRLTVL.

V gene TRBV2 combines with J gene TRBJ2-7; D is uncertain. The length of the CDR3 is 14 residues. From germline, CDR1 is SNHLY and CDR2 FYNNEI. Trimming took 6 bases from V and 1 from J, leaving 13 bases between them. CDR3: CASSAGRISYEQYF. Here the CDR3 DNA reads TGTGCCAGCAGCGCTGGACGGATATCCTACGAGCAGTACTTC.

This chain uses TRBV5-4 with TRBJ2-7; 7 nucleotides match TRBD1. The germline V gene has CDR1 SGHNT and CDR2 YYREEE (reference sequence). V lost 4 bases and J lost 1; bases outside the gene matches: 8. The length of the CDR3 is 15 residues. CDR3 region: CASSQTPGQSYEQYF. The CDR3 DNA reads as TGTGCCAGCAGCCAAACCCCGGGACAGTCCTACGAGCAGTACTTC. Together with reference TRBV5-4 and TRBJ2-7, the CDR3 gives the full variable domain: ETGVTQSPTHLIKTRGQQVTLRCSSQSGHNTVSWYQQALGQGPQFIFQYYREEENGRGNFPPRFSGLQFPNYSSELNVNALELDDSALYLCASSQTPGQSYEQYFGPGTRLTVT.

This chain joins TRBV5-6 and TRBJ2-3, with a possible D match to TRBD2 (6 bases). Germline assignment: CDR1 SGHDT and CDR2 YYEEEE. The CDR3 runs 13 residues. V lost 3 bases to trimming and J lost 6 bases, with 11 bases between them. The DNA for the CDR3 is TGTGCCAGCAGCTGGTCAGGGAGGGATACGCAGTATTTT. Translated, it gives CASSWSGRDTQYF.

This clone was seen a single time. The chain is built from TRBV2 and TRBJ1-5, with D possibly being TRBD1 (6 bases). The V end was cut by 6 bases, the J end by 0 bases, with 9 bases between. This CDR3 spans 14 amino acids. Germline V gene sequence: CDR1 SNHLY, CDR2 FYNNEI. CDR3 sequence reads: CASRRTDSNQPQHF. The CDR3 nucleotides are TGTGCCAGCAGGAGGACAGATAGCAATCAGCCCCAGCATTTT. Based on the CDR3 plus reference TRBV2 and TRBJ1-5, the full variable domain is EPEVTQTPSHQVTQMGQEVILRCVPISNHLYFYWYRQILGQKVEFLVSFYNNEISEKSEIFDDQFSVERPDGSNFTLKIRSTKLEDSAMYFCASRRTDSNQPQHFGDGTRLSIL.

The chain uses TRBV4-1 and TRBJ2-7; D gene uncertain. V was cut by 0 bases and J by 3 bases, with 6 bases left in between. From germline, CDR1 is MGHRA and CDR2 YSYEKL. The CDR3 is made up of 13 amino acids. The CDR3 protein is CASSQDFFYEQYF. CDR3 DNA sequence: TGCGCCAGCAGCCAAGATTTCTTCTACGAGCAGTACTTC.

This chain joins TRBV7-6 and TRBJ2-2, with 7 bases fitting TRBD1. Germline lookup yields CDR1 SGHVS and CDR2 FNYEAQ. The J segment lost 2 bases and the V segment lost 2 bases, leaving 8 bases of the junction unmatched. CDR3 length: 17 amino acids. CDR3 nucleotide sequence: TGTGCCAGCAGCTTAAATCCCGGGACAGTAAACACCGGGGAGCTGTTTTTT. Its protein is CASSLNPGTVNTGELFF.

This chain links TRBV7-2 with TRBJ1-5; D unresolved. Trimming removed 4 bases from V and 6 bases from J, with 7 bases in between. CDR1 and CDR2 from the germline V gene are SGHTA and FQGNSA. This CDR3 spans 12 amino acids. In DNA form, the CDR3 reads TGTGCCAGCAGCTCTCGAGGTCAGCCCCAGCATTTT. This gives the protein CASSSRGQPQHF.

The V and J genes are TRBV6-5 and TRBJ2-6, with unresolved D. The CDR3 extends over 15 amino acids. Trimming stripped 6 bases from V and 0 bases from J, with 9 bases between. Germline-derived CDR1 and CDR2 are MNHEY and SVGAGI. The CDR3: CASRERVSGANVLTF. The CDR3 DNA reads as TGTGCCAGCAGGGAACGAGTCTCTGGGGCCAACGTCCTGACTTTC.

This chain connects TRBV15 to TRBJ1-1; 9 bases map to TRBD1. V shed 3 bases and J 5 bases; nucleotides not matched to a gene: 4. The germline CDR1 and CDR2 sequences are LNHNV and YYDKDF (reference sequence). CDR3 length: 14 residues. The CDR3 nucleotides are TGTGCCACCAGCAGGGACAGGGGTGGGACTGAAGCTTTCTTT. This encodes CATSRDRGGTEAFF.

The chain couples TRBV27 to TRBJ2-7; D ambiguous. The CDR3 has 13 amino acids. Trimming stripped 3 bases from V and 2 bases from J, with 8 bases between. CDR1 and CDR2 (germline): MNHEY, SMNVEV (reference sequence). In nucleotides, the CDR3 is TGTGCCAGCAGTTTCGGGCCGCCCTACGAGCAGTACTTC. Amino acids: CASSFGPPYEQYF.

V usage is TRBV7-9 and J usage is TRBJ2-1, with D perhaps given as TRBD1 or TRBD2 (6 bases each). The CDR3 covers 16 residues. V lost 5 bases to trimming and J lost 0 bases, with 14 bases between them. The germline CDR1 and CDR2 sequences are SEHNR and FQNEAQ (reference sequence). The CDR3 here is CASSTGGGDSYNEQFF. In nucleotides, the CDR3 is TGTGCCAGCAGCACTGGGGGCGGGGACTCCTACAATGAGCAGTTCTTC.

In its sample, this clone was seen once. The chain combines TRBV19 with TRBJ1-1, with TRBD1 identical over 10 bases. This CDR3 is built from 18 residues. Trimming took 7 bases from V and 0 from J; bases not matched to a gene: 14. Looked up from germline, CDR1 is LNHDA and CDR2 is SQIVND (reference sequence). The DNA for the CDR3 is TGTGCCAGTATACCCTATTCGATGGGACAGGGGATGAACACTGAAGCTTTCTTT. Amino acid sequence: CASIPYSMGQGMNTEAFF. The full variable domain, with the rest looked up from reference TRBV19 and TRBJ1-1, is DGGITQSPKYLFRKEGQNVTLSCEQNLNHDAMYWYRQDPGQGLRLIYYSQIVNDFQKGDIAEGYSVSREKKESFPLTVTSAQKNPTAFYLCASIPYSMGQGMNTEAFFGQGTRLTVV.